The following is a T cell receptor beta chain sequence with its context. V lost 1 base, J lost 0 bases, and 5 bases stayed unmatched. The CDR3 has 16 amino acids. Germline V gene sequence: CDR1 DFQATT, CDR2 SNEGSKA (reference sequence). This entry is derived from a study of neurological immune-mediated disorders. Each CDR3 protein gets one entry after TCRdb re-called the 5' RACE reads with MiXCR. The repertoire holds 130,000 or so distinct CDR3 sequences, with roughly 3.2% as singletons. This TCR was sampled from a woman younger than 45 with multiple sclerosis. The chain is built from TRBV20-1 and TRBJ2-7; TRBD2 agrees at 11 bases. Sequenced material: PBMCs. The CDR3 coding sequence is TGCAGTGCTAGAGGGGCAGGGACTAGCGGCTCCTACGAGCAGTACTTC. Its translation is CSARGAGTSGSYEQYF.